This T cell receptor (beta chain) was found in a study of response to subunit inactivated influenza vaccine. Study conclusions and caveats: Authors suggested few new T cells are recruited by each seasonal influenza vaccination.

TCRdb independently ran MiXCR on the RT-PCR reads; one entry per CDR3 protein. The table has 650,000 to 700,000 distinct CDR3 sequences, 15% to 17% seen once. Sample share makes this clonotype medium-sized. What it binds is not known. The germline V and J ends were trimmed by 7 bases and 0 bases, with 7 bases remaining between them. The germline CDR1 and CDR2 sequences are ENHRY and SYGVKD. This CDR3 is built from 13 residues. This sequence joins TRBV10-3 and TRBJ1-5; tentatively, D is TRBD1 (6 bases). The sequence was collected from a man aged 45-65 years who received an inactivated influenza vaccine. The source material was PBMCs from blood, sampled 11 to 12 days after vaccination. CDR3 residues: CAIKTGSNQPQHF. The CDR3 DNA follows: TGTGCCATCAAGACAGGTAGCAATCAGCCCCAGCATTTT.